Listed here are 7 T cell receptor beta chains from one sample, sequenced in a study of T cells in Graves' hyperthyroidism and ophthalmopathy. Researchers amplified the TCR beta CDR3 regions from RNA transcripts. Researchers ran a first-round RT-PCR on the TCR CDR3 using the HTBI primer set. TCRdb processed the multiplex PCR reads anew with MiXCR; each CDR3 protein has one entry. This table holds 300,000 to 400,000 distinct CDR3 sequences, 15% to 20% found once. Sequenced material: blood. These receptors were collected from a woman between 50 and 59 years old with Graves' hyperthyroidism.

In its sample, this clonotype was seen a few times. The CDR3 DNA sequence: TGTGCCATCAGTAGCTCGCTAGCGGGAGAACACAATGAGCAGTTCTTC. Translating gives CAISSSLAGEHNEQFF. The V call is TRBV10-3, the J call TRBJ2-1, with 10 bases identical to TRBD2. V dropped 5 bases and J dropped 5; count of bases not matched to a gene: 9. The CDR3 runs 16 residues. The germline CDR1 and CDR2 sequences are ENHRY and SYGVKD.

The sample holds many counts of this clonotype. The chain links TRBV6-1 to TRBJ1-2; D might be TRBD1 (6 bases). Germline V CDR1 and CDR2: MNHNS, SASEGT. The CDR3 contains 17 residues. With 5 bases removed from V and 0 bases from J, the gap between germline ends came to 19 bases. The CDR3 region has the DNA TGTGCCAGCAGTAACCGGAGGGGGGACACCGCTAACTATGGCTACACCTTC. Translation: CASSNRRGDTANYGYTF.

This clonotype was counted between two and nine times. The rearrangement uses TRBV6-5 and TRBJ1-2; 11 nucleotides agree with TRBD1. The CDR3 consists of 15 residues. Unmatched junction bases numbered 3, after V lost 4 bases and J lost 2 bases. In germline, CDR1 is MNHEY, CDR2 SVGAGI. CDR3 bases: TGTGCCAGCAGTTCGAGGGACAGGGGGAACTATGGCTACACCTTC. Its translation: CASSSRDRGNYGYTF.

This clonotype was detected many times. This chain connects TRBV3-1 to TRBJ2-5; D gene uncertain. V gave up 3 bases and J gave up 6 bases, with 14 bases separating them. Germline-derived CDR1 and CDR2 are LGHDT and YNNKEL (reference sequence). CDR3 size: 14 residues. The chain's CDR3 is CASSQTPTVQTQYF. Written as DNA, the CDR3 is TGTGCCAGCAGCCAGACCCCGACGGTTCAGACCCAGTACTTC.

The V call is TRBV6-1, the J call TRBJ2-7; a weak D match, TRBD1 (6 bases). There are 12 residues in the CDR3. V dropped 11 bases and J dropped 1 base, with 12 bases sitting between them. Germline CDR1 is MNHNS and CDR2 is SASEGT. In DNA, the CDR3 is TGTGCCGTCCGGGACACTTCCTACGAGCAGTACTTC. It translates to CAVRDTSYEQYF.

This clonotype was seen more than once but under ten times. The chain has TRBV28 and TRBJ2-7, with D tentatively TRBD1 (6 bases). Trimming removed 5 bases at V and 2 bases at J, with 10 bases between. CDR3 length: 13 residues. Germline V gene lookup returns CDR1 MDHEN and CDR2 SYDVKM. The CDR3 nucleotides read TGTGCCAGCAGTCGGACAGATGCCTACGAGCAGTACTTC. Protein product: CASSRTDAYEQYF.

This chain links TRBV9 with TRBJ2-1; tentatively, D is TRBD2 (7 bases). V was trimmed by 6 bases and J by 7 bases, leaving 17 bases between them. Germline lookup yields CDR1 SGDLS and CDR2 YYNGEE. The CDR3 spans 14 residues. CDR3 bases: TGTGCCAGCAATACGGGGGGCCTTTGGAATGAGCAGTTCTTC. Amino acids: CASNTGGLWNEQFF.